A single sample gave rise to the 14 T cell receptor beta chains below, sequenced in a study of graft-versus-host responses after intestinal transplantation. These receptors have no identified antigens. Sequenced by immunoSEQ multiplex PCR; TCRdb stores in-frame clones only, minus some. This sample has 20,000 to 25,000 clones, with roughly four fifths found just once. Material: unstimulated CD8+ T cells sorted from spleen or lymph node cells, obtained before transplant. These TCRs come from a human donor who was the organ donor for an intestinal transplant.

The gene calls are TRBV5-6 and TRBJ2-7; D ambiguous. The V and J ends lost 4 bases and 2 bases respectively, with 13 bases between them. In germline, CDR1 is SGHDT, CDR2 YYEEEE. CDR3 length equals 14 residues. The CDR3 reads CASSALDGPYEQYF. CDR3 DNA sequence: TGTGCCAGCAGCGCGTTGGACGGCCCCTACGAGCAGTACTTC.

The chain employs TRBV11-2 and TRBJ1-4; 10 bases line up with TRBD1. With 5 bases clipped from V and 6 bases from J, the junction kept 6 bases outside the gene matches. CDR1 is SGHAT, CDR2 FQNNGV, per germline. The CDR3 is 15 residues long. CDR3 in DNA: TGTGCCAGCAGCCGGTGGACAGGGGGACATGAAAAACTGTTTTTT. Translation: CASSRWTGGHEKLFF.

This chain connects TRBV5-1 to TRBJ2-3; D call uncertain. The V gene lost 0 bases and the J gene lost 2 bases, with 7 bases spanning the gap. The length of the CDR3 is 14 residues. Germline V CDR1 and CDR2: SGHRS, YFSETQ. The CDR3 DNA reads as TGCGCCAGCAGCTTGGAGACTTTCACAGATACGCAGTATTTT. This translates into CASSLETFTDTQYF. The full variable domain, its missing parts supplied by reference TRBV5-1 and TRBJ2-3, is KAGVTQTPRYLIKTRGQQVTLSCSPISGHRSVSWYQQTPGQGLQFLFEYFSETQRNKGNFPGRFSGRQFSNSRSEMNVSTLELGDSALYLCASSLETFTDTQYFGPGTRLTVL.

The J gene is TRBJ1-5, the V gene TRBV7-9; 10 bases fit TRBD1. V lost 5 bases to trimming and J lost 2 bases; unmatched junction nucleotides: 0. CDR3 length: 14 residues. In germline, CDR1 is SEHNR, CDR2 FQNEAQ (reference sequence). The CDR3: CASSGTGGNQPQHF. In DNA form, the CDR3 reads TGTGCCAGCAGCGGGACAGGGGGCAATCAGCCCCAGCATTTT.

The chain carries TRBV11-2 and TRBJ2-1; 13 bases fit TRBD2. Germline CDR1 is SGHAT and CDR2 is FQNNGV. The J segment lost 8 bases and the V segment lost 5 bases, leaving 3 bases of the junction unmatched. This CDR3 contains 14 residues. The DNA for the CDR3 is TGTGCCAGCAGCCAGGGGACTAGCGGGGATGAGCAGTTCTTC. Translated: CASSQGTSGDEQFF.

The chain is built from TRBV11-2 and TRBJ2-3; D gene unclear. The germline CDR1 and CDR2 sequences are SGHAT and FQNNGV. Trimming cost V 5 bases and J 0 bases, with 6 bases left between them. The CDR3 runs 13 residues. This CDR3 is CASSRISTDTQYF. CDR3 nucleotides: TGTGCCAGCAGCCGCATTAGCACAGATACGCAGTATTTT.

This clone was detected a few times. The V gene is TRBV5-4, the J gene TRBJ2-7, with D perhaps given as TRBD1 or TRBD2 (5 bases each). The ends were cut back, 4 bases at V and 0 bases at J, with 20 bases in the middle. This CDR3 contains 17 residues. Germline CDR1 reads SGHNT; CDR2 reads YYREEE (reference sequence). CDR3 DNA sequence: TGTGCCAGCAGCACGGGACCTTACTTATTGAGCTCCTACGAGCAGTACTTC. Protein sequence: CASSTGPYLLSSYEQYF.

The chain has TRBV6-1 and TRBJ2-7; TRBD1 might be the D (6 bases). CDR1 is MNHNS and CDR2 is SASEGT in the germline V gene. The CDR3 consists of 17 residues. Trimming stripped 2 bases from V and 3 bases from J, with 20 bases between. The CDR3 nucleotides read TGTGCCAGCAGTGAATCCCCCGCGGACAGTTCGTTCTACGAGCAGTACTTC. Translation: CASSESPADSSFYEQYF.

This sequence joins TRBV5-4 and TRBJ2-1, with no clear D. The CDR3 is 13 residues long. Germline values: CDR1 SGHNT, CDR2 YYREEE (reference sequence). The germline V and J ends were trimmed by 0 bases and 3 bases, with 4 bases remaining between them. As DNA, the CDR3 is TGTGCCAGCAGCTTGGTCGGCTACAATGAGCAGTTCTTC. Translating it yields CASSLVGYNEQFF.

The V gene is TRBV7-6, the J gene TRBJ1-1, with D possibly being TRBD1 (5 bases). V lost 5 bases and J 2 bases, leaving 12 bases between the germline ends. The CDR3 extends over 14 amino acids. CDR1 and CDR2 (germline): SGHVS, FNYEAQ. CDR3 region: CASSPRDGNTEAFF. The CDR3 DNA is TGTGCCAGCAGCCCCCGGGACGGCAACACTGAAGCTTTCTTT. The variable domain in full, with the rest retrieved from reference TRBV7-6 and TRBJ1-1, is GAGVSQSPRYKVTKRGQDVALRCDPISGHVSLYWYRQALGQGPEFLTYFNYEAQQDKSGLPNDRFSAERPEGSISTLTIQRTEQRDSAMYRCASSPRDGNTEAFFGQGTRLTVV.

CDR3 DNA sequence: TGCGCCAGCAGCCCTGAGGGACAGGGTGCTAATGAAAAACTGTTTTTT. This gives the protein CASSPEGQGANEKLFF. The chain is built from TRBV4-1 and TRBJ1-4; 9 positions match TRBD1. The CDR3 length is 16 residues. J was trimmed by 3 bases and V by 4 bases; bases with no gene match: 6. The germline CDR1 and CDR2 sequences are MGHRA and YSYEKL.

The chain recombines TRBV6-1 with TRBJ2-1; 9 bases are shared with TRBD1. Germline-derived CDR1 and CDR2 are MNHNS and SASEGT. V lost 8 bases, J lost 7 bases, and 9 bases stayed unmatched. This CDR3 region has 14 residues. Written as DNA, the CDR3 is TGTGCCAGCTCCCCAGGGACAGGGAGAAATGAGCAGTTCTTC. This codes for CASSPGTGRNEQFF.

The J gene is TRBJ2-7, the V gene TRBV4-3; TRBD1 matches at 7 bases. The CDR3 sequence is 14 residues long. The trim removed 2 bases at V and 3 bases at J, leaving 4 bases unmatched. Looked up from germline, CDR1 is LGHNA and CDR2 is YSLEER. CDR3 loop: CASSQKYRGYEQYF. Here the CDR3 DNA reads TGCGCCAGCAGCCAAAAATACAGGGGCTACGAGCAGTACTTC.

The chain links TRBV11-3 to TRBJ2-1; TRBD2 agrees at 11 bases. The CDR3 covers 16 residues. V trimming: 7 bases; J trimming: 3 bases; junction bases outside the gene matches: 8. CDR1 is SGHNT, CDR2 YENEEA, per germline. CDR3 loop: CASTETSGVLYNEQFF. CDR3 DNA sequence: TGTGCCAGCACGGAGACTAGCGGGGTACTCTACAATGAGCAGTTCTTC.